One sample yielded the 3 T cell receptor beta chains listed below, sequenced in a study of T cell repertoires in cytomegalovirus infection. TCRdb reprocessed the reads via MiXCR and lists one record per CDR3 protein. The sample holds hundreds of thousands of distinct CDR3 sequences, about 9.1% seen once. The specimen sequenced was PBMCs. All receptors derive from a human donor in good health (CMV status not recorded). Some clones in this sample may be carry-over from other donors' samples.

This chain connects TRBV28 to TRBJ1-5; the D gene is possibly TRBD1 (6 bases). The CDR3 runs 15 residues. Trimming removed 5 bases from V and 6 bases from J, with 17 bases in between. The V gene's germline CDR1 is MDHEN and CDR2 SYDVKM. The DNA of the CDR3 is TGTGCCAGCAGTCTGGATTCGGGGGGCCGTCAGCCCCAGCATTTT. Its protein product is CASSLDSGGRQPQHF.

This clonotype appeared many times. The chain joins TRBV7-9 to TRBJ1-6, with a tentative D call TRBD1 (5 bases). Trimming removed 4 bases at V and 7 bases at J, with 11 bases between. The CDR3 totals 14 residues. Germline V gene data show CDR1 as SEHNR and CDR2 as FQNEAQ (reference sequence). CDR3: CASSSRDGNSPLHF. The CDR3 DNA is TGTGCCAGCAGCTCAAGGGACGGGAATTCACCCCTCCACTTT.

The J gene is TRBJ2-2, the V gene TRBV18, with unresolved D. V shed 2 bases and J shed 4 bases, with 8 bases lying between them. The CDR3 is 14 amino acids. Germline V gene lookup returns CDR1 KGHSH and CDR2 LQKENI. The CDR3 DNA reads as TGTGCCAGCTCACCATCGTCGCGCACCGGGGAGCTGTTTTTT. Translating gives CASSPSSRTGELFF.